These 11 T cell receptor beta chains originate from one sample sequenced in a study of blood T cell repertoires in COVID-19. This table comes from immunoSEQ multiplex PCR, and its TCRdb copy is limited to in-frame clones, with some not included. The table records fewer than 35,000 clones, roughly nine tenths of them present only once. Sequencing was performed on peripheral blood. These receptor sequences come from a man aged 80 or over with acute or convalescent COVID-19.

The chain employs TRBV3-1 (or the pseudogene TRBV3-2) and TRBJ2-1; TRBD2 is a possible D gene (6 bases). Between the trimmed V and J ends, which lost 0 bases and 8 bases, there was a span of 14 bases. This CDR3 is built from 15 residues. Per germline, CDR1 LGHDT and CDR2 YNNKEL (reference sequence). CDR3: CASSQDVLREDEQFF. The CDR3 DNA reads TGTGCCAGCAGCCAAGATGTCTTGAGGGAGGATGAGCAGTTCTTC.

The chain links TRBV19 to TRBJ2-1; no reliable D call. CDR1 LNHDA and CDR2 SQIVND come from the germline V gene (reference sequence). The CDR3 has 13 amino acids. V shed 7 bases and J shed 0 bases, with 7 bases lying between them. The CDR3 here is CASKRDSYNEQFF. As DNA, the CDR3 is TGTGCCAGTAAGCGAGACTCCTACAATGAGCAGTTCTTC.

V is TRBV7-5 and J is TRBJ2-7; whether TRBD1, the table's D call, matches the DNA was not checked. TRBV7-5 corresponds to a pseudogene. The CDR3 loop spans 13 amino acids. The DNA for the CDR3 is TGTGCCGGGTCGGACAGGCGAACCTACGAGCAGTACTTC. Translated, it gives CAGSDRRTYEQYF.

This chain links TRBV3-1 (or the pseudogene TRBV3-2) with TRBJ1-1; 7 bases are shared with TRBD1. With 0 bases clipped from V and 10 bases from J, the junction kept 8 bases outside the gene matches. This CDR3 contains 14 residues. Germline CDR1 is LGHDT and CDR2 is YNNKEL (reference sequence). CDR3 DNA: TGTGCCAGCAGCCAAGATCTGACCAGGACAGGAGCTTTCTTT. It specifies CASSQDLTRTGAFF.

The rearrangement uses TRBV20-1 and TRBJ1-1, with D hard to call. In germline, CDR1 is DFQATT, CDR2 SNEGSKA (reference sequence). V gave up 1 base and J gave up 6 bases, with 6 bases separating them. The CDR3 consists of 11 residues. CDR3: CSARGVAEAFF. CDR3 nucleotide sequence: TGCAGTGCTAGAGGCGTCGCTGAAGCTTTCTTT.

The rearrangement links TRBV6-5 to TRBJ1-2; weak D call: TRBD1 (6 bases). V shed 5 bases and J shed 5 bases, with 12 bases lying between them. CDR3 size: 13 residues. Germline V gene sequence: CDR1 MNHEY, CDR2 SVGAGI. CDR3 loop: CASSRAGDYGYTF. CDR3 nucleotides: TGTGCCAGCAGTCGGGCAGGGGATTATGGCTACACCTTC.

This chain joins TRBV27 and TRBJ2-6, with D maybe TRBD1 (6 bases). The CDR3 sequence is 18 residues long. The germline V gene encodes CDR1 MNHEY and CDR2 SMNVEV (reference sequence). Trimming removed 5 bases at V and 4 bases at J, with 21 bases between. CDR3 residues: CASSHDRQGRRGANVLTF. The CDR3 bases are TGTGCCAGCAGTCACGACCGGCAGGGGCGCCGAGGGGCCAACGTCCTGACTTTC.

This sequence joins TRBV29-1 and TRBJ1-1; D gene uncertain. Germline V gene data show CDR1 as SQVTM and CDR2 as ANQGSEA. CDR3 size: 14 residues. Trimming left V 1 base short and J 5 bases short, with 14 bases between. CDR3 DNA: TGCAGCGTTGAAGCGGGTAATTTCGGAACTGAAGCTTTCTTT. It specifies CSVEAGNFGTEAFF.

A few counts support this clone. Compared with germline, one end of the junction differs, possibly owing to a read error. CDR3 nucleotide sequence: TGTGCCAGCAGTCTGACAGGGAACAGTGAAGCTTTCTTT. Translating gives CASSLTGNSEAFF. The gene calls are TRBV25-1 and TRBJ1-1; 7 nucleotides align to TRBD1. Germline loops: CDR1 MGHDK, CDR2 SYGVNS. CDR3 length equals 13 residues.

CDR3 in amino acids: CASSRQTGRGTYNEQFF. The DNA of the CDR3 is TGTGCCAGCAGTCGACAGACAGGGCGAGGCACCTACAATGAGCAGTTCTTC. V usage is TRBV27 and J usage is TRBJ2-1; 7 nucleotides align to TRBD1. Germline trimming cut 5 bases from V and 2 bases from J; bases unmatched to any gene: 12. This CDR3 is 17 amino acids long. Germline V gene lookup returns CDR1 MNHEY and CDR2 SMNVEV (reference sequence).

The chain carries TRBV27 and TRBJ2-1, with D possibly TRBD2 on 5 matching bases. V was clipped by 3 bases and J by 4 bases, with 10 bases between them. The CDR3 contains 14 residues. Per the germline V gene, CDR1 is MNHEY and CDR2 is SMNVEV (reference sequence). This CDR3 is CASSFNGVYNEQFF. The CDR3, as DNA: TGTGCCAGCAGTTTCAACGGGGTATACAATGAGCAGTTCTTC.